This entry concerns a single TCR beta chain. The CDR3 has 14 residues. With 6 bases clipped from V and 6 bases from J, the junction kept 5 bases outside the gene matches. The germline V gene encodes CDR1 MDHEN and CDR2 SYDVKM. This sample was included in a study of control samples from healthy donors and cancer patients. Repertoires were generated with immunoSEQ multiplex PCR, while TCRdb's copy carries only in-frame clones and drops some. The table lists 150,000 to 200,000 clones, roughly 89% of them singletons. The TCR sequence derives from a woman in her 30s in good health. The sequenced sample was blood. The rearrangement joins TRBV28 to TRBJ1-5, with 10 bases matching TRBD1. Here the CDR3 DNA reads TGTGCCAGCAGCGACAGGGGGCGCGGTCAGCCCCAGCATTTT. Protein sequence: CASSDRGRGQPQHF.